These 31 T cell receptor beta chains came from one sample sequenced in a study of shared clonotypes between healthy human individuals. CD45RO negativity and positive selection for CCR7 defined naive CD8 cells, a population that excluded terminally differentiated effector memory CD45RA+ cells. The table came from immunoSEQ multiplex PCR; TCRdb's copy has only in-frame clones and leaves some out. The table includes about 2.1 million clones, just under 95% detected once. Material: naive CD8+ T cells from PBMCs. The source of these receptors is a man aged 18 to 30 in good health. Some clones in this sample may be carry-over from other donors' samples.

The chain uses TRBV5-5 and TRBJ2-7; D is unclear. CDR3 size: 13 residues. Between the trimmed V and J ends, which lost 4 bases and 2 bases, there was a span of 10 bases. Germline V gene sequence: CDR1 SGHKS, CDR2 YYEKEE (reference sequence). CDR3 in DNA: TGTGCCAGCAGCCCCGCCCGGGCCTACGAGCAGTACTTC. Translating it yields CASSPARAYEQYF.

The V and J genes are TRBV27 and TRBJ1-5; 7 nucleotides align to TRBD1. The CDR3 consists of 18 residues. The trim removed 1 base at V and 2 bases at J, leaving 11 bases unmatched. Germline V gives CDR1 MNHEY, CDR2 SMNVEV (reference sequence). Here the CDR3 DNA reads TGTGCCAGCAGTTTATTAGGGATAGGGGGCACGGGCAATCAGCCCCAGCATTTT. It yields the protein CASSLLGIGGTGNQPQHF.

The chain couples TRBV21-1 to TRBJ2-7. TRBV21-1 represents a pseudogene. The CDR3 is 13 residues long. CDR3: CASSKAGSYEQYF. The CDR3, as DNA: TGTGCCAGCAGCAAAGCGGGATCTTACGAGCAGTACTTC.

The genes are TRBV9 and TRBJ1-4; 8 bases match TRBD1. Unmatched junction bases numbered 8, after V lost 3 bases and J lost 1 base. There are 17 residues in the CDR3. Germline assignment: CDR1 SGDLS and CDR2 YYNGEE. This chain's CDR3 is CASSAGTGRGTNEKLFF. The CDR3 DNA is TGTGCCAGCAGCGCCGGGACAGGTAGAGGAACTAATGAAAAACTGTTTTTT.

As DNA, the CDR3 is TGTGCCAGCAGTTCCGGGACACCAACTAACTATGGCTACACCTTC. Its translation: CASSSGTPTNYGYTF. The V call is TRBV28, the J call TRBJ1-2; D possibly corresponds to TRBD1 (6 bases). The CDR3 covers 15 residues. Germline-derived CDR1 and CDR2 are MDHEN and SYDVKM. V was clipped by 4 bases and J by 0 bases, with 12 bases between them.

The chain uses TRBV10-2 and TRBJ2-7; D unclear. CDR1 is WSHSY and CDR2 is SAAADI in the germline V gene. The V gene lost 4 bases and the J gene lost 1 base, with 11 bases spanning the gap. This CDR3 is built from 14 residues. The CDR3: CASSGLGGSYEQYF. The DNA for the CDR3 is TGCGCCAGCAGTGGGTTAGGCGGATCCTACGAGCAGTACTTC.

The chain is built from TRBV19 and TRBJ1-5; the D is unclear. Germline V lookup: CDR1 LNHDA, CDR2 SQIVND (reference sequence). V lost 5 bases and J 7 bases, leaving 18 bases between the germline ends. The CDR3 totals 15 residues. CDR3 region: CASSPRGAAGQPQHF. In nucleotides, the CDR3 is TGTGCCAGTAGTCCCAGAGGCGCGGCGGGCCAGCCCCAGCATTTT.

The rearrangement joins TRBV28 to TRBJ2-7; D call uncertain. Germline loops: CDR1 MDHEN, CDR2 SYDVKM. V lost 4 bases to trimming and J lost 0 bases, with 19 bases between them. The CDR3 length is 17 residues. CDR3 in DNA: TGTGCCAGCAGTTCAGATCTGGCCGAACTCTTCTCCTACGAGCAGTACTTC. Protein sequence: CASSSDLAELFSYEQYF.

CDR3 DNA: TGTGCCAGCAGCTTAAGCGTAGTCTCCTACGAGCAGTACTTC. Residues: CASSLSVVSYEQYF. The chain uses TRBV7-3 and TRBJ2-7; D gene uncertain. Germline values: CDR1 SGHTA, CDR2 FQGTGA. V was cut by 1 base and J by 0 bases, with 7 bases left in between. There are 14 residues in the CDR3.

The chain is built from TRBV15 and TRBJ1-4; 11 bases agree with TRBD1. J was trimmed by 11 bases and V by 5 bases; bases with no gene match: 13. The V gene's germline CDR1 is LNHNV and CDR2 YYDKDF (reference sequence). This CDR3 has 16 residues. The CDR3: CATSWGAGQGALKLFF. CDR3 sequence (DNA): TGTGCCACCAGCTGGGGGGCCGGACAGGGGGCCCTTAAACTGTTTTTT.

Written as DNA, the CDR3 is TGCGCCAGCAGCCAGTCCAAGAATTTGGGTGAGCAGTTCTTC. It is translated as CASSQSKNLGEQFF. The chain employs TRBV4-3 and TRBJ2-1, with D unclear. Germline V gives CDR1 LGHNA, CDR2 YSLEER. The CDR3 extends over 14 amino acids. V was trimmed by 3 bases and J by 9 bases, leaving 15 bases between them.

This chain connects TRBV18 to TRBJ2-7; D is uncertain. Between the trimmed V and J ends, which lost 1 base and 0 bases, there was a span of 1 base. Germline V gene sequence: CDR1 KGHSH, CDR2 LQKENI. The CDR3 totals 12 residues. DNA of the CDR3: TGTGCCAGCTCACCACTCTCCTACGAGCAGTACTTC. It codes for CASSPLSYEQYF.

This rearrangement joins TRBV4-1 to TRBJ2-7; 9 bases agree with TRBD1. From germline, CDR1 is MGHRA and CDR2 YSYEKL. There are 16 residues in the CDR3. With 0 bases clipped from V and 3 bases from J, the junction kept 6 bases outside the gene matches. CDR3 residues: CASSQDRGQGGYEQYF. In nucleotides, the CDR3 is TGCGCCAGCAGCCAAGATCGGGGACAGGGAGGCTACGAGCAGTACTTC.

The gene calls are TRBV12-5 and TRBJ2-7; 12 nucleotides align to TRBD2. The CDR3 runs to 17 residues. CDR1 is LGHNT, CDR2 FRNRAP, per germline. After removal of 2 bases from V and 1 base from J, the junction contained 6 bases not matched to a gene. CDR3 loop: CASGLTTTSGSSYEQYF. In DNA form, the CDR3 reads TGTGCTAGTGGTTTGACGACGACTAGCGGGAGTTCCTACGAGCAGTACTTC. The whole variable domain, filled in from reference TRBV12-5 and TRBJ2-7, reads DARVTQTPRHKVTEMGQEVTMRCQPILGHNTVFWYRQTMMQGLELLAYFRNRAPLDDSGMPKDRFSAEMPDATLATLKIQPSEPRDSAVYFCASGLTTTSGSSYEQYFGPGTRLTVT.

This chain uses TRBV2 with TRBJ2-7; possible D gene TRBD1, 6 bases. The CDR3 runs 13 residues. Trimming pared 8 bases from V and 2 bases from J, leaving 13 bases between. Germline values: CDR1 SNHLY, CDR2 FYNNEI. The CDR3 nucleotides are TGTGCCAGCTTTTGGGACACTACCTACGAGCAGTACTTC. Translation gives CASFWDTTYEQYF.

The V call is TRBV14, the J call TRBJ2-2; D ambiguous. Per germline, CDR1 SGHDN and CDR2 FVKESK. This CDR3 is built from 16 residues. Trimming stripped 1 base from V and 1 base from J, with 10 bases between. CDR3 sequence (DNA): TGTGCCAGCAGCCAAGTATCAGCCCGGAACACCGGGGAGCTGTTTTTT. Translation gives CASSQVSARNTGELFF.

The CDR3 protein is CASSFLGGIWNTGELFF. For the CDR3, the DNA is TGTGCCAGCAGTTTCTTGGGGGGAATTTGGAACACCGGGGAGCTGTTTTTT. This chain connects TRBV28 to TRBJ2-2, with a tentative D call TRBD2 (6 bases). Between the trimmed V and J ends, which lost 3 bases and 1 base, there was a span of 15 bases. Germline V gives CDR1 MDHEN, CDR2 SYDVKM. The CDR3 contains 17 residues.

This chain joins TRBV5-1 and TRBJ2-5; unclear D gene. Between the trimmed V and J ends, which lost 3 bases and 4 bases, there was a span of 13 bases. The CDR3 contains 14 residues. Germline lookup yields CDR1 SGHRS and CDR2 YFSETQ. In nucleotides, the CDR3 is TGCGCCAGCAGCTACCCGGGCCTCCGAGAGACCCAGTACTTC. Translated: CASSYPGLRETQYF.

The V gene is TRBV7-9, the J gene TRBJ2-1, with 11 nucleotides matching TRBD2. V lost 4 bases and J lost 4; bases outside the gene matches: 3. Germline V gives CDR1 SEHNR, CDR2 FQNEAQ (reference sequence). The CDR3 length is 15 residues. CDR3 nucleotides: TGTGCCAGCAGCTCAGTAGCGGGAGGGTACAATGAGCAGTTCTTC. It specifies CASSSVAGGYNEQFF.

On this clone itself: Other nucleotide sequences from this sample produce the same CDR3. The chain uses TRBV9 and TRBJ2-1, with TRBD1 identical over 9 bases. Germline CDR1 reads SGDLS; CDR2 reads YYNGEE. V was pared by 2 bases and J by 4 bases, with 1 base of the junction left unmatched. The CDR3 length is 14 residues. Here the CDR3 reads CASSVGQGYNEQFF. The CDR3 DNA is TGTGCCAGCAGCGTCGGACAGGGGTACAATGAGCAGTTCTTC.

CDR3 loop: CASSLDRVSPLHF. CDR3 bases: TGCGCCAGCAGCCTCGACAGGGTTTCACCCCTCCACTTT. This chain connects TRBV4-1 to TRBJ1-6, with 7 nucleotides matching TRBD1. There are 13 residues in the CDR3. Germline trimming cut 4 bases from V and 9 bases from J; bases unmatched to any gene: 3. CDR1 and CDR2 (germline): MGHRA, YSYEKL.

In the case of this clone: Other DNA sequences of this sample code for an identical CDR3. The CDR3 DNA is TGTGCCAGCAGTTTATCACTCGACTACGAGCAGTACTTC. Its protein product is CASSLSLDYEQYF. The chain couples TRBV27 to TRBJ2-7; D gene unclear. Trimming took 0 bases from V and 3 from J, leaving 6 bases between them. Germline V gives CDR1 MNHEY, CDR2 SMNVEV (reference sequence). The CDR3 loop spans 13 amino acids.

The chain links TRBV6-6 to TRBJ2-7; 9 bases are a match to TRBD2. Germline CDR1 MNHNY, CDR2 SVGAGI (reference sequence). The J segment lost 3 bases and the V segment lost 4 bases, leaving 4 bases of the junction unmatched. The CDR3 sequence is 14 residues long. The CDR3 sequence is CASSSVAGVYEQYF. The CDR3 DNA sequence: TGTGCCAGCAGTTCCGTAGCGGGAGTCTACGAGCAGTACTTC.

J is TRBJ2-5 and V is TRBV9; 9 bases are a match to TRBD1. Per germline, CDR1 SGDLS and CDR2 YYNGEE. V shed 4 bases and J 5 bases; nucleotides not matched to a gene: 18. The CDR3 consists of 18 residues. The CDR3 coding sequence is TGTGCCAGCAGCCCTCACGGGGGGAGAGGGACAGGGCGGGAGACCCAGTACTTC. Translated: CASSPHGGRGTGRETQYF.

This clone has more than one count but fewer than ten. The rearrangement links TRBV9 to TRBJ1-1; D not resolved. Per germline, CDR1 SGDLS and CDR2 YYNGEE. With 6 bases removed from V and 0 bases from J, the gap between germline ends came to 12 bases. The CDR3 is 14 amino acids. CDR3 in amino acids: CASTREGLNTEAFF. The CDR3, as DNA: TGTGCCAGCACACGGGAAGGCCTGAACACTGAAGCTTTCTTT.

This sequence joins TRBV27 and TRBJ2-7; tentative D call: TRBD2 (5 bases). Germline V lookup: CDR1 MNHEY, CDR2 SMNVEV (reference sequence). With 5 bases removed from V and 12 bases from J, the gap between germline ends came to 26 bases. This CDR3 is built from 15 residues. CDR3 sequence: CASSTIGLNSFSRYF. The CDR3 region has the DNA TGTGCCAGCAGTACCATCGGACTGAACTCGTTCTCTCGGTACTTC.

The chain carries TRBV7-9 and TRBJ1-2; D call uncertain. The CDR3 runs 15 residues. V was trimmed by 3 bases and J by 4 bases, leaving 15 bases between them. CDR1 is SEHNR and CDR2 is FQNEAQ in the germline V gene (reference sequence). The CDR3 DNA reads TGTGCCAGCAGCTTTCCAGTCCCTTCGGCCTATGGCTACACCTTC. This translates into CASSFPVPSAYGYTF.

Worth noting for this clone: The same CDR3 is also encoded by other DNA sequences in this sample. The CDR3 protein is CASSEGVTYEQYF. The CDR3 DNA follows: TGTGCCAGCAGCGAGGGGGTTACCTACGAGCAGTACTTC. The V call is TRBV7-9, the J call TRBJ2-7; possibly TRBD1 for D (6 bases). The CDR3 length is 13 residues. The V end was cut by 5 bases, the J end by 2 bases, with 10 bases between. Germline CDR1 SEHNR, CDR2 FQNEAQ (reference sequence).

This rearrangement joins TRBV2 to TRBJ1-2, with D possibly matching TRBD1 (5 bases). The V end lost 2 bases, the J end lost 0 bases, and 10 bases lay between the germline ends. CDR1 and CDR2 from the germline V gene are SNHLY and FYNNEI. The CDR3 has 15 residues. This CDR3 reads CASSESTGANYGYTF. CDR3 in DNA: TGTGCCAGCAGTGAATCGACGGGGGCTAACTATGGCTACACCTTC.

In nucleotides, the CDR3 is TGTGCCAGCAGCTTATTTAACACTGAAGCTTTCTTT. Residues: CASSLFNTEAFF. The V call is TRBV7-9, the J call TRBJ1-1; no reliable D call. The germline gives CDR1 SEHNR, CDR2 FQNEAQ (reference sequence). This CDR3 contains 12 residues. The V end lost 2 bases, the J end lost 2 bases, and 3 bases lay between the germline ends.

The genes are TRBV9 and TRBJ2-1; 13 bases match TRBD2. The CDR3 consists of 15 residues. CDR1 and CDR2 (germline): SGDLS, YYNGEE. J was trimmed by 7 bases and V by 1 base; bases with no gene match: 2. CDR3 in DNA: TGTGCCAGCAGCGTAACTAGCGGGAGGGATAATGAGCAGTTCTTC. This sequence encodes CASSVTSGRDNEQFF.